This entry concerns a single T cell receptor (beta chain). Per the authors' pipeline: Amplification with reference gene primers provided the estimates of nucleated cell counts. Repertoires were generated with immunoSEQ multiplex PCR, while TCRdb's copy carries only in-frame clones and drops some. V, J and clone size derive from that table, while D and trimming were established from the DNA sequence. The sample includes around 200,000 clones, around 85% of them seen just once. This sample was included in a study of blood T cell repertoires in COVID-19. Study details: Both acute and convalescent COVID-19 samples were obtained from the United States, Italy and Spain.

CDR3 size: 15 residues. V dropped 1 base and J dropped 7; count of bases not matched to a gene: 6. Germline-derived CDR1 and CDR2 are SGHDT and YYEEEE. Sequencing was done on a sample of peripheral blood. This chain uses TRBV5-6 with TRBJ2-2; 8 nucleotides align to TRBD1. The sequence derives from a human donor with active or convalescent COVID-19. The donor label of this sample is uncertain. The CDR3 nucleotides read TGTGCCAGCAGCTTGTACGACAGGGGCGGCGGGGAGCTGTTTTTT. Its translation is CASSLYDRGGGELFF.